Described below is a single T cell receptor beta chain sequence and its context. Its matching antigen is unknown. Treatment denoted: over 15 received Ad26.COV2.S at low or high dose, single or two shots; about 5 received placebo; per-sample allocation not given. Repertoires come from day 63 after the first vaccine or placebo injection. A Boston adult aged 18-55 years was the donor. Sequencing used immunoSEQ multiplex PCR; TCRdb keeps in-frame clones, though not all of them. The sample lists fewer than 500,000 clones; 90% were seen once. The sample belongs to a study of Ad26.COV2.S vaccination and SARS-CoV-2 variants. Findings and limits, study-wide: Across vaccine and placebo recipients, the breadth of non-spike TCRs was similar.

Sequenced here: peripheral blood, sampled in a trial of Ad26.COV2.S vaccine versus placebo. The TCR was taken from a person aged 18-65 years who received the Ad26.COV2.S COVID-19 vaccine or a placebo.

CDR3 DNA sequence: TGTGCCAGCAGCCAACGGGACAGGCGAACCGAAAAACTGTTTTTT. This encodes CASSQRDRRTEKLFF. This chain joins TRBV7-3 and TRBJ1-4, with 8 bases lining up with TRBD1. Germline V lookup: CDR1 SGHTA, CDR2 FQGTGA. The CDR3 totals 15 residues. V lost 5 bases, J lost 8 bases, and 10 bases stayed unmatched. The whole variable domain, remainder taken from reference TRBV7-3 and TRBJ1-4, is GAGVSQTPSNKVTEKGKYVELRCDPISGHTALYWYRQSLGQGPEFLIYFQGTGAADDSGLPNDRFFAVRPEGSVSTLKIQRTERGDSAVYLCASSQRDRRTEKLFFGSGTQLSVL.